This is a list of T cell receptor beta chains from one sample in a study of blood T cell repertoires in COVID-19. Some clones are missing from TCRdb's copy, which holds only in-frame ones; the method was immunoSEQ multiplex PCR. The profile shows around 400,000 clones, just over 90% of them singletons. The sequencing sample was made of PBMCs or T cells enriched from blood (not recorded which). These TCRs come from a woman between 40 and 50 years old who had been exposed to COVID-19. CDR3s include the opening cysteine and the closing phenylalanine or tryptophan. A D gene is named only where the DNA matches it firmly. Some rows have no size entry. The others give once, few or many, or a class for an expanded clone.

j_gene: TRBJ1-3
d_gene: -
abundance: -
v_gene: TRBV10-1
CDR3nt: TGCGCCAGCAGTGTGGACAGTCGCTCTGGAAACACCATATATTTT
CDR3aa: CASSVDSRSGNTIYF

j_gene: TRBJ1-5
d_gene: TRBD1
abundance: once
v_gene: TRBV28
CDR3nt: TGTGCCAGCAGTTCCGCAGGGGGAGTAAGTAATCAGCCCCAGCATTTT
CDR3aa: CASSSAGGVSNQPQHF

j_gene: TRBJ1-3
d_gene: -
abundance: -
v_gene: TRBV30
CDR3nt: TGTGCCTGGAGTTTTGGGGGCGTCTCTGGAAACACCATATATTTT
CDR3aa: CAWSFGGVSGNTIYF

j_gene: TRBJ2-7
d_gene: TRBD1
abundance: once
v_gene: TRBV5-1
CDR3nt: TGCGCCAGCAGCTTCAGTACCGGGACAGGGAACAACGAGCAGTACTTC
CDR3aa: CASSFSTGTGNNEQYF

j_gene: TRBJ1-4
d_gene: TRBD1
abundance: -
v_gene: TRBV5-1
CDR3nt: TGCGCCAGCAGCTTGGTCCCGGGACAGGGAAGGTACGAAAAACTGTTTTTT
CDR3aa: CASSLVPGQGRYEKLFF

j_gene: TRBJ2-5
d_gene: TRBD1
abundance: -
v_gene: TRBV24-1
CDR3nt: TGTGCCACCAGTGATCACGGGACAGGGAAAGAGACCCAGTACTTC
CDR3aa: CATSDHGTGKETQYF

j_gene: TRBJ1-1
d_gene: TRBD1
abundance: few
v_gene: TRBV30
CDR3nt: TGTGCCTGGAGGGACAGGGGTTGGACTGAAGCTTTCTTT
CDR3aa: CAWRDRGWTEAFF

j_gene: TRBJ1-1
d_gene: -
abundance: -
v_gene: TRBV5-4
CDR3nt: TGTGCCAGCAGCTTGGAGCCCGAGACTGAAGCTTTCTTT
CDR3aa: CASSLEPETEAFF

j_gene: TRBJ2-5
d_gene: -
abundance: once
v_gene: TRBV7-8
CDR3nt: TGTGCCAGCAGCTTAGGAAGTCGACAGTGGGTCCAAGAGACCCAGTACTTC
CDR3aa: CASSLGSRQWVQETQYF

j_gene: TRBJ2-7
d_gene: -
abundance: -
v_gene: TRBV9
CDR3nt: TGTGCCAGCAGCGGTACAGGTACCTACGAGCAGTACTTC
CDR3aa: CASSGTGTYEQYF

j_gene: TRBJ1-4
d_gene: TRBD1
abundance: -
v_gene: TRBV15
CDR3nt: TGTGCCACCAGCAGTGGGACCGAGACAGGGGGCGTTGAAAAACTGTTTTTT
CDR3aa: CATSSGTETGGVEKLFF

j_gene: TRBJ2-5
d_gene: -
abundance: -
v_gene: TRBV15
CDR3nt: TGTGCCACCAGCAGAGACCTCGGAGAGGGCGAGACCCAGTACTTC
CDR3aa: CATSRDLGEGETQYF

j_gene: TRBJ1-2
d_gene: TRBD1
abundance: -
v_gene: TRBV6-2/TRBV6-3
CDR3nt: TGTGCCAGCAGTATGCCGGGACAGCCTAACTATGGCTACACCTTC
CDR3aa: CASSMPGQPNYGYTF

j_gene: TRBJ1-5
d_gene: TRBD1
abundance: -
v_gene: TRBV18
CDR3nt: TGTGCCAGCTCGCGGGGACAGCTTAGCAATCAGCCCCAGCATTTT
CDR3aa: CASSRGQLSNQPQHF

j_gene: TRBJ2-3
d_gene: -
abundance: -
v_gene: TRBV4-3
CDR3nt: TGCGCCAGCAGCCAGGATGTGGGGCAAGTTTCAGATACGCAGTATTTT
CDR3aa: CASSQDVGQVSDTQYF

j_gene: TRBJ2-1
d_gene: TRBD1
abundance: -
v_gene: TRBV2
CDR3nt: TGTGCCAGCAATCCGGGACAGGTTAGAAAGGATGAGCAGTTCTTC
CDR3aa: CASNPGQVRKDEQFF

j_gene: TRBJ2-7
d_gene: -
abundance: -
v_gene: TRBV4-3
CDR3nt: TGCGCCAGCAGCCAAGCGGTCGGGGGGCGCGAGCAGTACTTC
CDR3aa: CASSQAVGGREQYF

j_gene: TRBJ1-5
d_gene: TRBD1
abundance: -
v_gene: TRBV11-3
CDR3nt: TGTGCCAGCAGCTTAGATTCGACAGGGGCTCAGCATTTT
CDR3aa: CASSLDSTGAQHF

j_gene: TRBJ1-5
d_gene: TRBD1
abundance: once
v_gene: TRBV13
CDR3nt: TGTGCCAGCAGCTTTTCCGGGACAGGGCATCAGCCCCAGCATTTT
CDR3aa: CASSFSGTGHQPQHF

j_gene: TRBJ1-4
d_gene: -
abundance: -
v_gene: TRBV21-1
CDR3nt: TGTGCCAGCACATGGGAGACAAATGAAAAACTGTTTTTT
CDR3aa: CASTWETNEKLFF

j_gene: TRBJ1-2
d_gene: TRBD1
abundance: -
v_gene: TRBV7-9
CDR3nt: TGTGCCAGCAGCTACCGTACTCCGGGACAGGGGGCATACACCTTC
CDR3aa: CASSYRTPGQGAYTF

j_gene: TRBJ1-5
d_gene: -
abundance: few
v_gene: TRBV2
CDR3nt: TGTGCCAGCAGTACCGGGACTCCGCTTAGCAATCAGCCCCAGCATTTT
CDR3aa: CASSTGTPLSNQPQHF

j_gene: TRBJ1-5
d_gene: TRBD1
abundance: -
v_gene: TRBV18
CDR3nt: TGTGCCAGCTCACCACCGGGTCAGGGGGCTTATCAGCCCCAGCATTTT
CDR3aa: CASSPPGQGAYQPQHF

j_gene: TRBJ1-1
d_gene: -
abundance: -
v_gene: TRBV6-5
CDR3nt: TGTGCCAGCAGCGTTCAGGGCGGAAACACTGAAGCTTTCTTT
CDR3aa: CASSVQGGNTEAFF

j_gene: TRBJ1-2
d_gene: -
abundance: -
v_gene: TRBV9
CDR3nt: TGTGCCAGCAGCGTAGAGGACGACAGTCCAAATGGCTACACCTTC
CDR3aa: CASSVEDDSPNGYTF

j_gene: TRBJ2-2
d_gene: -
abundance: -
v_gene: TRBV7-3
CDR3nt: TGTGCCAGCAGCTTAAGAGCTTCGGGCACCGGGGAGCTGTTTTTT
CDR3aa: CASSLRASGTGELFF

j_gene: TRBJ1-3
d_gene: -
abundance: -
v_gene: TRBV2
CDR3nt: TGTGCCAGCAGTGAGGCGGCAGCCGGAAACACCATATATTTT
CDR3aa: CASSEAAAGNTIYF

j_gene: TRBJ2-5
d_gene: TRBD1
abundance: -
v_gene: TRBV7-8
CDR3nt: TGTGCCAGCAGTCGGGACAGGGGGCTACAAGAGACCCAGTACTTC
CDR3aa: CASSRDRGLQETQYF

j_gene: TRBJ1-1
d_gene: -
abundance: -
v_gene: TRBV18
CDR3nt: TGTGCCAGCTCGCGCGGGACGAACACTGAAGCTTTCTTT
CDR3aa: CASSRGTNTEAFF

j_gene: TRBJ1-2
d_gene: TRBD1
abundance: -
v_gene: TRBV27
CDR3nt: TGTGCCAGCAGTCCAAGAGGGGGCCACTACACCTTC
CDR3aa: CASSPRGGHYTF

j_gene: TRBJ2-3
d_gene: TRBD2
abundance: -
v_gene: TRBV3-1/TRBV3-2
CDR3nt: TGTGCCAGCAGCCAATTCTCGATCGGGACTAGCGGAAGCACAGATACGCAGTATTTT
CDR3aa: CASSQFSIGTSGSTDTQYF

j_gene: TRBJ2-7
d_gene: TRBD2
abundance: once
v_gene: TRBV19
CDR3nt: TGTGCCAGTAGTACCTCTAGCGGGAGGGCCGGGGAGCAGTACTTC
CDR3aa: CASSTSSGRAGEQYF

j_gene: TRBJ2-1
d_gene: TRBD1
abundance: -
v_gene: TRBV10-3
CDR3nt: TGTGCCAGCCGTCATCCGGGACAGGGAAACAATGAGCAGTTCTTC
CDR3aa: CASRHPGQGNNEQFF

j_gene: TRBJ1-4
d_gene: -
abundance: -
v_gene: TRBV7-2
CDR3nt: TGTGCCAGCAGCTTAGGGTGGGGGCTTAATGAAAAACTGTTTTTT
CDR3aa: CASSLGWGLNEKLFF

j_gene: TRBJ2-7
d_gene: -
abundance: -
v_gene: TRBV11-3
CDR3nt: TGTGCCAGCAGCATCCGGTTAGCGGCGAGCTCCTACGAGCAGTACTTC
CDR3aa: CASSIRLAASSYEQYF

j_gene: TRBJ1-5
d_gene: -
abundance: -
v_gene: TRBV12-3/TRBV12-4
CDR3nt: TGTGCCAGCAGTCCGTATAGCAATCAGCCCCAGCATTTT
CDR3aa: CASSPYSNQPQHF

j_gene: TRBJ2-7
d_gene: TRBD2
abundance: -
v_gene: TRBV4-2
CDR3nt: TGTGCCAGCAGCCAAGAGATGACTAGCGGTTTGAACGAGCAGTACTTC
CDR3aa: CASSQEMTSGLNEQYF

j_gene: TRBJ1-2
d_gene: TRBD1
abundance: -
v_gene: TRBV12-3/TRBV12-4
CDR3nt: TGTGCCAGCAGTTTCCGGCAGGGGGTTGGCTACACCTTC
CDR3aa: CASSFRQGVGYTF

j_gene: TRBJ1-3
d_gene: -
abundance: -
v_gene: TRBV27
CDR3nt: TGTGCCAGCAGTCTCGACAGCAGCTCTGGAAACACCATATATTTT
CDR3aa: CASSLDSSSGNTIYF

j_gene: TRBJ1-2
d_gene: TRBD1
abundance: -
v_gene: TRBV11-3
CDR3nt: TGTGCCAGCAGTTTTGGACAGGGTGGGGGCTACACCTTC
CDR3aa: CASSFGQGGGYTF

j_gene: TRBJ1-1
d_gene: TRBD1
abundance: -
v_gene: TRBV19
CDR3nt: TGTGCCACCCGGGACAGGGAAATGAACACTGAAGCTTTCTTT
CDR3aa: CATRDREMNTEAFF